What follows are 12 T cell receptor beta chains derived from one specimen sequenced in a study of shared clonotypes between healthy human individuals. This table comes from immunoSEQ multiplex PCR, and its TCRdb copy is limited to in-frame clones, with some not included. The sample yields about 320,000 clones, roughly 87% seen once. Input material: memory CD8+ T cells sorted from blood. Specified subset: CD45RO+ cells pooled with CCR7-negative TemRA cells. The source is a man younger than 35 in good health.

V and J are TRBV6-1 and TRBJ1-1; D not certain. This CDR3 has 15 amino acids. Trimming stripped 4 bases from V and 1 base from J, with 13 bases between. CDR1 is MNHNS, CDR2 SASEGT, per germline. The CDR3 nucleotides read TGTGCCAGCAGTGCCCCGGTGAGTGGGAACACTGAAGCTTTCTTT. The encoded protein is CASSAPVSGNTEAFF.

A remark on this clone: Other nucleotide sequences from this sample produce the same CDR3. The chain links TRBV5-6 to TRBJ2-7; D assignment may be TRBD1 or TRBD2 (5 bases each). Trimming shortened V by 2 bases and J by 0 bases, and 6 bases separated the two germline ends. Per germline, CDR1 SGHDT and CDR2 YYEEEE. The CDR3 extends over 13 amino acids. CDR3 residues: CASSFGASYEQYF. The CDR3 DNA is TGTGCCAGCAGCTTCGGGGCCTCCTACGAGCAGTACTTC.

The chain couples TRBV27 to TRBJ1-5; D remains ambiguous. Trimming left V 3 bases short and J 5 bases short, with 8 bases between. The CDR3 extends over 13 amino acids. CDR1 is MNHEY, CDR2 SMNVEV, per germline (reference sequence). The CDR3 sequence is CASSLGGDQPQHF. The CDR3 bases are TGTGCCAGCAGTTTGGGAGGAGATCAGCCCCAGCATTTT.

V usage is TRBV2 and J usage is TRBJ1-1, with D possibly TRBD1 on 5 matching bases. This CDR3 comprises 18 residues. Germline V gene data show CDR1 as SNHLY and CDR2 as FYNNEI. Trimming stripped 2 bases from V and 4 bases from J, with 23 bases between. The CDR3 protein is CASSESSGDWGMGTEAFF. CDR3 nucleotide sequence: TGTGCCAGCAGTGAATCCTCGGGGGATTGGGGGATGGGCACTGAAGCTTTCTTT.

In regard to this clone: It is likely a read error: a sequence one base away is far more abundant. The chain carries TRBV29-1 and TRBJ2-7; a possible D gene is TRBD1 (6 bases). Germline V gives CDR1 SQVTM, CDR2 ANQGSEA. Deletions cut 4 bases from V and 3 bases from J, with 10 bases between. This CDR3 spans 12 amino acids. CDR3 sequence (DNA): TGCAGCGTTGGTCCAGGGGACTACGAGCAGTACTTC. Amino acid sequence: CSVGPGDYEQYF.

CDR3 in amino acids: CASSFVSEPSGANVLTF. The CDR3 coding sequence is TGTGCCAGCAGCTTTGTAAGTGAGCCCTCTGGGGCCAACGTCCTGACTTTC. The chain combines TRBV5-8 with TRBJ2-6, with D hard to call. The CDR3 spans 17 residues. Germline V CDR1 and CDR2: SGHTS, YDEGEE. V was clipped by 2 bases and J by 0 bases, with 12 bases between them.

J is TRBJ2-7 and V is TRBV7-9; 7 bases match TRBD1. The germline V gene encodes CDR1 SEHNR and CDR2 FQNEAQ (reference sequence). There are 15 residues in the CDR3. J lost 2 bases, V lost 5 bases, and 9 bases had no gene match. CDR3 nucleotide sequence: TGTGCCAGCAGCCACAGTCGGGACAGCCCCTACGAGCAGTACTTC. Protein product: CASSHSRDSPYEQYF.

J is TRBJ2-1 and V is TRBV11-2; 13 nucleotides match TRBD2. From germline, CDR1 is SGHAT and CDR2 FQNNGV. The CDR3 sequence is 18 residues long. With 0 bases clipped from V and 7 bases from J, the junction kept 9 bases outside the gene matches. The CDR3 DNA reads TGTGCCAGCAGCTTAGATGCGGAACTAGCGGGAGGGCCGAATGAGCAGTTCTTC. Amino acids: CASSLDAELAGGPNEQFF.

The V and J genes are TRBV6-5 and TRBJ2-2, with D unresolved. The CDR3 loop spans 14 amino acids. CDR1 is MNHEY, CDR2 SVGAGI, per germline. V shed 4 bases and J shed 1 base, with 7 bases lying between them. The CDR3 sequence: CASSSYQNTGELFF. The CDR3 bases are TGTGCCAGCAGTTCTTACCAGAACACCGGGGAGCTGTTTTTT.

In this sample, this clone turned up once. This chain uses TRBV4-1 with TRBJ2-5, with 14 bases aligning to TRBD2. V lost 0 bases to trimming and J lost 5 bases; unmatched junction nucleotides: 2. This CDR3 contains 16 residues. Germline loops: CDR1 MGHRA, CDR2 YSYEKL. The CDR3 DNA reads TGCGCCAGCAGCCAAGAGACTAGCGGGGGGGATGAGACCCAGTACTTC. Encoded protein: CASSQETSGGDETQYF.

The chain has TRBV27 and TRBJ1-5; D might be TRBD1 (5 bases). Trimming took 5 bases from V and 0 from J, leaving 14 bases between them. Germline-derived CDR1 and CDR2 are MNHEY and SMNVEV (reference sequence). There are 16 residues in the CDR3. The CDR3 protein is CASSRGGAYSNQPQHF. The CDR3 bases are TGTGCCAGCAGTAGGGGAGGGGCCTATAGCAATCAGCCCCAGCATTTT.

DNA for the CDR3: TGTGCCAGCAGCTTAGCCTGGGGGACCTACGAGCAGTACTTC. Translation: CASSLAWGTYEQYF. This sequence joins TRBV7-2 and TRBJ2-7, with D perhaps being TRBD1 or TRBD2 (5 bases each). The germline V gene has CDR1 SGHTA and CDR2 FQGNSA. V was clipped by 0 bases and J by 2 bases, with 8 bases between them. The CDR3 sequence is 14 residues long.